Sequencing of this TCR beta chain was carried out in a study of Graves' ophthalmopathy and Graves' hyperthyroidism. The CDR3 length is 16 residues. Trimming pared 6 bases from V and 6 bases from J, leaving 23 bases between. Germline V lookup: CDR1 MNHEY, CDR2 SVGEGT. This clonotype was found many times. CDR3 regions of TCR beta were amplified from RNA transcripts. HTBI-primed first-round RT-PCR preceded second-round multiplex PCR. Each CDR3 protein gets one entry after TCRdb re-called the multiplex PCR reads with MiXCR. The table shows about 410,000 distinct CDR3 sequences, with about 18% occurring only once. Pregnant or lactating patients and those with other autoimmune diseases or uncontrolled infections were excluded. Serum thyroxine and TRAb, along with clinical symptoms, thyroid ultrasound and orbital computed tomography, were what diagnosis relied on. About 10 ml of fresh blood yielded the PBMCs by density gradient.

The rearrangement uses TRBV6-2 or TRBV6-3 and TRBJ1-1; a possible D gene is TRBD1 (5 bases). Sequencing input: peripheral blood. This clonotype was obtained from a woman aged 18-35 years with Graves' ophthalmopathy. Here the CDR3 reads CASSQGRRQGVAEAFF. CDR3 coding DNA: TGTGCCAGCAGCCAGGGACGGCGCCAGGGCGTCGCTGAAGCTTTCTTT.